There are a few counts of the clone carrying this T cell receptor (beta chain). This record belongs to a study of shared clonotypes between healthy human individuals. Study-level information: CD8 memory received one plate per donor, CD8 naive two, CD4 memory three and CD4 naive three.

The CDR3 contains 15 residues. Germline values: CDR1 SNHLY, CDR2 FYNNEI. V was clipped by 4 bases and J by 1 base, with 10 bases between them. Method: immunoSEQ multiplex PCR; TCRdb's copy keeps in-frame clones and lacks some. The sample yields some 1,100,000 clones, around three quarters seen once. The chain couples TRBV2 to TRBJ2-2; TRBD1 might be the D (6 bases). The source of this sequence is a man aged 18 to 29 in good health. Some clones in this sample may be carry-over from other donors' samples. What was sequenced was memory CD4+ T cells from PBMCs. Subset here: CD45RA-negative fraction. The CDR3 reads CASSAQDRNTGELFF. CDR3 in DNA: TGTGCCAGCAGTGCCCAGGACAGGAACACCGGGGAGCTGTTTTTT. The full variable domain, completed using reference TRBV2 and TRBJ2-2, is EPEVTQTPSHQVTQMGQEVILRCVPISNHLYFYWYRQILGQKVEFLVSFYNNEISEKSEIFDDQFSVERPDGSNFTLKIRSTKLEDSAMYFCASSAQDRNTGELFFGEGSRLTVL.